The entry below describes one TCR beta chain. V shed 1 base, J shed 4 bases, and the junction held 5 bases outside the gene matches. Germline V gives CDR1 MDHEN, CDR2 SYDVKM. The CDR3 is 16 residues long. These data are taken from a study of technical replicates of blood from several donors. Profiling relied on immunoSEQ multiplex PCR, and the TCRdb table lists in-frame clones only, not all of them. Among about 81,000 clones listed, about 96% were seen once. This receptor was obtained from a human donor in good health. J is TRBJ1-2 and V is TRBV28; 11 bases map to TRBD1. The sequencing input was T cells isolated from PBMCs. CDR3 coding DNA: TGTGCCAGCAGTTTATTTGGACAGGGGGCGATCTATGGCTACACCTTC. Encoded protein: CASSLFGQGAIYGYTF.